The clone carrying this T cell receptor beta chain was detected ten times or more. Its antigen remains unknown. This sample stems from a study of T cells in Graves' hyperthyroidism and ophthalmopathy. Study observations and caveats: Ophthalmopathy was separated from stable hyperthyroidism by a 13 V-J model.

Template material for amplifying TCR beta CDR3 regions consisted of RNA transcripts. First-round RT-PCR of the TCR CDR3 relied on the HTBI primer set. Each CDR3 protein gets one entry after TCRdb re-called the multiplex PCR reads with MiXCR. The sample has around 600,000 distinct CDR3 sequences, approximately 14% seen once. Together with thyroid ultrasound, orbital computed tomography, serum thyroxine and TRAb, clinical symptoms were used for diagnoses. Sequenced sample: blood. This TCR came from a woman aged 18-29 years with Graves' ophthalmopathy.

CDR3 in amino acids: CASNDYWGANTEAFF. The CDR3 DNA reads TGTGCCAGCAACGACTATTGGGGGGCGAACACTGAAGCTTTCTTT. This sequence joins TRBV6-1 and TRBJ1-1; D may be TRBD1 (6 bases). Trimming shortened V by 7 bases and J by 1 base, and 16 bases separated the two germline ends. This CDR3 has 15 residues. CDR1 is MNHNS and CDR2 is SASEGT in the germline V gene.